Reported below is one T cell receptor (beta chain). The germline V gene has CDR1 SGHRS and CDR2 YFSETQ. Trimming removed 0 bases at V and 3 bases at J, with 12 bases between. The CDR3 consists of 15 residues. Data came from immunoSEQ multiplex PCR; TCRdb stores just in-frame clones and leaves some out. The table has about 15,000 clones, around 68% seen once; the top ten hold 20%. The entry originates in a study of ipilimumab plus nivolumab after autologous stem cell transplantation. This clonotype was obtained from a male donor with diffuse large B-cell lymphoma. This rearrangement joins TRBV5-1 to TRBJ1-1; D is undetermined. Sequenced here: PBMCs, sampled in a trial of ipilimumab plus nivolumab as post-transplant consolidation. Here the CDR3 reads CASSLGSYVHTEAFF. Here the CDR3 DNA reads TGCGCCAGCAGCTTGGGAAGTTATGTACACACTGAAGCTTTCTTT.